A selection of T cell receptor beta chains follows, all from one sample in a study of blood T cell repertoires in COVID-19. This table comes from immunoSEQ multiplex PCR, and its TCRdb copy is limited to in-frame clones, with some not included. The sample carries about 88,000 clones, 91% recorded once. The sequenced material came from peripheral blood. Source of these receptors: a human donor with active COVID-19. The donor label of this sample is uncertain. The CDR3 runs from the conserved cysteine through the conserved F or W. D genes are given only for firm matches. Not every row has a clone size; where given, it reads once, few, many or a size class.

v_gene	j_gene	d_gene	abundance	CDR3aa	CDR3nt
TRBV27	TRBJ1-1	NA	NA	CASSFFSGTTEAFF	TGTGCCAGCAGTTTCTTCTCGGGAACCACTGAAGCTTTCTTT
TRBV2	TRBJ1-4	TRBD1	NA	CASSEGGTGEKLFF	TGTGCCAGCAGTGAAGGGGGGACAGGCGAAAAACTGTTTTTT
TRBV5-1	TRBJ2-3	TRBD2	once	CASTRLAESGDTQYF	TGCGCCAGCACGAGGCTAGCGGAAAGTGGAGATACGCAGTATTTT
TRBV9	TRBJ2-7	NA	NA	CASSVGGPPYEQYF	TGTGCCAGCAGCGTAGGGGGCCCTCCTTACGAGCAGTACTTC
TRBV18	TRBJ1-5	NA	NA	CASSPPSGSSNQPQHF	TGTGCCAGCTCACCACCTTCAGGGTCTAGCAATCAGCCCCAGCATTTT
TRBV4-1	TRBJ2-4	TRBD1	NA	CASSTTGDIQYF	TGCGCCAGCAGCACAACAGGGGACATTCAGTACTTC
TRBV6-5	TRBJ1-5	TRBD1	NA	CASSYLDRRNQPQHF	TGTGCCAGCAGTTACCTGGACAGGCGGAATCAGCCCCAGCATTTT
TRBV3-1/TRBV3-2	TRBJ2-3	TRBD2	once	CASSRPTSGGGTDTQYF	TGTGCCAGCAGCCGACCGACTAGCGGGGGGGGCACAGATACGCAGTATTTT
TRBV9	TRBJ2-1	TRBD1	NA	CASSFTGGQTNEQFF	TGTGCCAGCAGCTTCACAGGGGGCCAGACCAATGAGCAGTTCTTC
TRBV3-1/TRBV3-2	TRBJ1-1	NA	few	CASRQNRDRAFF	TGTGCCAGCAGGCAAAACAGGGATCGGGCTTTCTTT
TRBV19	TRBJ2-7	TRBD1	NA	CASSTRDSTYEQYF	TGTGCCAGTAGTACTCGGGACAGTACCTACGAGCAGTACTTC
TRBV5-4	TRBJ2-7	TRBD1	NA	CASSRTGTSYEQYF	TGTGCCAGCAGCCGGACAGGGACTTCTTACGAGCAGTACTTC
TRBV4-1	TRBJ2-7	NA	NA	CASSQDATTSNSYEQYF	TGCGCCAGCAGCCAAGATGCAACTACGTCCAACTCCTACGAGCAGTACTTC
TRBV2	TRBJ1-3	NA	once	CASSEGQVPYSGNTIYF	TGTGCCAGCAGTGAAGGGCAGGTTCCTTACTCTGGAAACACCATATATTTT
TRBV6-5	TRBJ1-3	TRBD1	NA	CASSRTGGNTIYF	TGTGCCAGCAGTCGGACAGGGGGAAACACCATATATTTT
TRBV19	TRBJ1-1	TRBD1	NA	CASTPGQGGTEAFF	TGTGCCAGTACCCCAGGACAGGGAGGCACTGAAGCTTTCTTT
TRBV11-3	TRBJ2-7	TRBD1	NA	CASSRRDPDREVSYEQYF	TGTGCCAGCAGCCGTCGAGACCCCGACAGGGAAGTATCCTACGAGCAGTACTTC
TRBV6-2/TRBV6-3	TRBJ1-1	NA	NA	CASSFQYTEAFF	TGTGCCAGCAGTTTCCAGTACACTGAAGCTTTCTTT
TRBV24-1	TRBJ2-1	TRBD1	NA	CATSDFENRGGNEQFF	TGTGCCACCAGTGATTTTGAGAACAGGGGCGGCAATGAGCAGTTCTTC
TRBV4-1	TRBJ2-2	TRBD1	NA	CASSQNLGQINTGELFF	TGCGCCAGCAGCCAAAACCTGGGACAGATTAACACCGGGGAGCTGTTTTTT
TRBV6-5	TRBJ2-7	NA	NA	CASSYIRVKGEQYF	TGTGCCAGCAGTTACATCAGGGTAAAGGGCGAGCAGTACTTC
TRBV6-5	TRBJ1-5	NA	NA	CASSYVVPTGGGAQHF	TGTGCCAGCAGTTACGTTGTTCCCACAGGCGGAGGGGCCCAGCATTTT